Listed here are 3 T cell receptor beta chains from one sample, sequenced in a study of T cell repertoires in cytomegalovirus infection. A single record per CDR3 protein comes from TCRdb applying MiXCR to the reads. Counted here are 200,000 to 300,000 distinct CDR3 sequences, 12% to 15% occurring once; the ten biggest clones make up around 9.5%. Sequenced: PBMCs. These receptors all stem from a human donor in good health (CMV status not recorded). Some clones in this sample may be carry-over from other donors' samples.

This chain links TRBV11-2 with TRBJ2-5, with D possibly being TRBD2 (6 bases). The CDR3 length is 13 residues. The ends were cut back, 4 bases at V and 5 bases at J, with 11 bases in the middle. CDR1 and CDR2 (germline): SGHAT, FQNNGV. The CDR3, as DNA: TGTGCCAGCAGCTACGGGGGATCCGAGACCCAGTACTTC. It is translated as CASSYGGSETQYF.

This clonotype was seen ten or more times. The chain links TRBV7-2 to TRBJ2-3; D ambiguous. The CDR3 extends over 12 amino acids. Germline loops: CDR1 SGHTA, CDR2 FQGNSA. The V gene lost 1 base and the J gene lost 4 bases, with 3 bases spanning the gap. The CDR3 bases are TGTGCCAGCAGCTTAGTATCAGATACGCAGTATTTT. Residues: CASSLVSDTQYF.

As to this clonotype: A read error is possible here, since a much larger clone lies one base away. This chain joins TRBV5-5 and TRBJ1-4, with D unresolved. The CDR3 has 17 residues. Germline V gives CDR1 SGHKS, CDR2 YYEKEE (reference sequence). The CDR3 here is CASSLWLGLATNEKPFF. In DNA form, the CDR3 reads TGTGCCAGCAGCTTGTGGTTAGGATTAGCAACTAATGAAAAACCGTTTTTT.